This T cell receptor beta chain was obtained from a study of shared clonotypes between healthy human individuals. Study overall: CD8 memory received one plate per donor, CD8 naive two, CD4 memory three and CD4 naive three.

The length of the CDR3 is 15 residues. The V segment lost 0 bases and the J segment 2 bases; nucleotides outside the gene matches: 4. Germline CDR1 is SGDLS and CDR2 is YYNGEE. Sequenced by immunoSEQ multiplex PCR; TCRdb stores in-frame clones only, minus some. In the table there are around 1.6 million clones, about 98% of which are singletons. This clone was found once. Antigen specificity is unknown. Study-level points and caveats: Naive CD4 clonotypes overlapped across a few donors at around 4.7%.

The specimen was naive CD4+ T cells sorted from blood. Regarding subset: CD45RA+ positively selected. The sequence derives from a man aged 30 to 39 in good health. This chain links TRBV9 with TRBJ2-7; 8 bases are a match to TRBD2. CDR3 sequence: CASSVAFGRAYEQYF. The CDR3 region has the DNA TGTGCCAGCAGCGTAGCTTTCGGGAGGGCCTACGAGCAGTACTTC.